The TCR beta chain under discussion was sequenced for a study of T cell changes during pregnancy in multiple sclerosis. CDR1 SGHTA and CDR2 FQGNSA come from the germline V gene. The CDR3 has 13 amino acids. V was clipped by 7 bases and J by 3 bases; unmatched bases: 3. Assay: immunoSEQ multiplex PCR; the TCRdb copy retains only in-frame clones and omits some. The table has 90,000 to 150,000 clones, roughly 92% seen once. The TCR was taken from a female donor with multiple sclerosis, enrolled in a pregnancy study. The specimen comprised peripheral blood, sampled before pregnancy. This chain uses TRBV7-2 with TRBJ2-1; 7 nucleotides line up with TRBD2. The CDR3 is CASNWGGYNEQFF. The CDR3 DNA reads as TGTGCCAGCAACTGGGGGGGCTACAATGAGCAGTTCTTC.